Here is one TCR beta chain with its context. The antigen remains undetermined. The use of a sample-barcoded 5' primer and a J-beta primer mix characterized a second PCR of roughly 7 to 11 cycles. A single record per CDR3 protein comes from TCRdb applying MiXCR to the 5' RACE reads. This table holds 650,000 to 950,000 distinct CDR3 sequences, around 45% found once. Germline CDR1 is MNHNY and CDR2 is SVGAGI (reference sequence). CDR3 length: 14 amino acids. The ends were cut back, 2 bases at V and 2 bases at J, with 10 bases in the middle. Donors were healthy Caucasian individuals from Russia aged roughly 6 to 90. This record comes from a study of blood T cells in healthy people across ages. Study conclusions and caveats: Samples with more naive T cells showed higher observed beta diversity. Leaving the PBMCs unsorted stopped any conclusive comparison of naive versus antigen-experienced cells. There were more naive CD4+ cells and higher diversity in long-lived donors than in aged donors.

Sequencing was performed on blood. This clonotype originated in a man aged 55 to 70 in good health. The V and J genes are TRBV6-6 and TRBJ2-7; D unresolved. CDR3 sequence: CASSYGIDAYEQYF. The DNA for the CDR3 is TGTGCCAGCAGTTACGGTATTGACGCCTACGAGCAGTACTTC.